This TCR beta chain emerged from a study of shared clonotypes between healthy human individuals. At the level of the study: Researchers drew samples from a couple of women and three men aged 18 to 49.

Germline-derived CDR1 and CDR2 are LNHDA and SQIVND (reference sequence). There are 16 residues in the CDR3. Trimming at V came to 5 bases and at J to 0 bases, leaving 6 bases not matched to a gene. Whole-study findings and limits: Compared with memory subsets, naive subsets generally had larger estimated richness.

Replicate sorted-subset PCRs were loaded with approximately 200 ng DNA, 30,000 to 35,000 T cell genomes. TCRdb's table, derived via immunoSEQ multiplex PCR, lists solely in-frame clones and lacks some. The sample lists about 2.2 million clones, roughly 91% seen once, with roughly 1.7% in the top ten. In the case of this clone: The antigen remains unidentified.

Terminally differentiated effector memory CD45RA+ cells were left out of the naive CD8 fraction, which was CD45RO-negative and positively selected for CCR7. The chain links TRBV19 to TRBJ1-3; 8 positions agree with TRBD1. Sequencing was done on a sample of naive CD8+ T cells from PBMCs. The clonotype was recovered from a man between 18 and 35 years old in good health. Some clones in this sample may be carry-over from other donors' samples. This CDR3 reads CASSPRTGSSGNTIYF. The CDR3 DNA is TGTGCCAGTAGTCCCCGGACAGGGAGCTCTGGAAACACCATATATTTT. Drawing the rest from reference TRBV19 and TRBJ1-3, the complete variable domain is DGGITQSPKYLFRKEGQNVTLSCEQNLNHDAMYWYRQDPGQGLRLIYYSQIVNDFQKGDIAEGYSVSREKKESFPLTVTSAQKNPTAFYLCASSPRTGSSGNTIYFGEGSWLTVV.